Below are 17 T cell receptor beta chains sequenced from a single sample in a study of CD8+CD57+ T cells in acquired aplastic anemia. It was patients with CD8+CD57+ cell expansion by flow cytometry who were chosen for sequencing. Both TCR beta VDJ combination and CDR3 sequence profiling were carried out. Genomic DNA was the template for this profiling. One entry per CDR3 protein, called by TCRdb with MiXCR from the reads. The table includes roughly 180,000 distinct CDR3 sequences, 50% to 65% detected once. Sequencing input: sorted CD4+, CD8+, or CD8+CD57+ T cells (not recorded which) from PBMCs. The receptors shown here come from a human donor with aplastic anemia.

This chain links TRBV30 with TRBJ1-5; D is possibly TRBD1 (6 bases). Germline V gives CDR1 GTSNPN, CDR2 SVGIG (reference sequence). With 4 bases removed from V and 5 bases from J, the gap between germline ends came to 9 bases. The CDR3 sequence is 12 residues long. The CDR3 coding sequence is TGTGCCTGGACGGACAGCTATCAGCCCCAGCATTTT. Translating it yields CAWTDSYQPQHF. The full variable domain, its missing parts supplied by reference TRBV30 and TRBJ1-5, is SQTIHQWPATLVQPVGSPLSLECTVEGTSNPNLYWYRQAAGRGLQLLFYSVGIGQISSEVPQNLSASRPQDRQFILSSKKLLLSDSGFYLCAWTDSYQPQHFGDGTRLSIL.

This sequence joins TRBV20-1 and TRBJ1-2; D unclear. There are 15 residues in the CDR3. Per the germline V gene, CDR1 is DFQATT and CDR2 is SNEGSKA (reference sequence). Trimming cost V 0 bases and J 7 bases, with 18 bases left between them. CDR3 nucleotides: TGCAGTGCTAGAGAACCGGCTAAACTAGAGGGTGGCTACACCTTC. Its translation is CSAREPAKLEGGYTF.

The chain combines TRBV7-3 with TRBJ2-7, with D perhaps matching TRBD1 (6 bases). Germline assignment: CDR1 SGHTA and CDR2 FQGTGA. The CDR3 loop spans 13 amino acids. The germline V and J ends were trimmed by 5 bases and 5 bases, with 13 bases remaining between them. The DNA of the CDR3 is TGTGCCAGCAGCCCGACAGGTAGACACGAGCAGTACTTC. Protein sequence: CASSPTGRHEQYF.

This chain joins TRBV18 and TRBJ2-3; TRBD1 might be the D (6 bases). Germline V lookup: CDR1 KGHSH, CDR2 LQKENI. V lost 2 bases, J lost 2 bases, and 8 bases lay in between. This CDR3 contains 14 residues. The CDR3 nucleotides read TGTGCCAGCTCACCAGCAGGGGACACAGATACGCAGTATTTT. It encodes CASSPAGDTDTQYF.

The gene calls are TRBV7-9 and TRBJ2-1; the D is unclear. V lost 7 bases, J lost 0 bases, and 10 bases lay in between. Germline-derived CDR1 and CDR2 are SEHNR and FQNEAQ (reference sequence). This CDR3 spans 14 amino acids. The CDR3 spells CASTLPSSYNEQFF. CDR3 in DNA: TGTGCCAGCACTCTTCCAAGCTCCTACAATGAGCAGTTCTTC. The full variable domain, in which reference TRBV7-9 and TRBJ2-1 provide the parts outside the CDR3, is DTGVSQNPRHKITKRGQNVTFRCDPISEHNRLYWYRQTLGQGPEFLTYFQNEAQLEKSRLLSDRFSAERPKGSFSTLEIQRTEQGDSAMYLCASTLPSSYNEQFFGPGTRLTVL.

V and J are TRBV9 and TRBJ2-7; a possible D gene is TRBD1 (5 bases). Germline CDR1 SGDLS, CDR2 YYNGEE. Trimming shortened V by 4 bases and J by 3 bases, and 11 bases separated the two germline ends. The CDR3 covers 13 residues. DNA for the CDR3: TGTGCCAGCAGCTTAGACAGCCGCTACGAGCAGTACTTC. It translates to CASSLDSRYEQYF.

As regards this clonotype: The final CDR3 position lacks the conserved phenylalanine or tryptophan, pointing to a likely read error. The CDR3: CATSRATGTYVYEQYS. The CDR3 bases are TGTGCCACCAGCAGAGCCACAGGGACCTACGTCTACGAGCAGTACTCC. V usage is TRBV15 and J usage is TRBJ2-7; D perhaps matches TRBD1 (6 bases). The CDR3 is 16 amino acids. In germline, CDR1 is LNHNV, CDR2 YYDKDF (reference sequence). V was shortened by 1 base and J by 3 bases, with 16 bases between the two germline ends.

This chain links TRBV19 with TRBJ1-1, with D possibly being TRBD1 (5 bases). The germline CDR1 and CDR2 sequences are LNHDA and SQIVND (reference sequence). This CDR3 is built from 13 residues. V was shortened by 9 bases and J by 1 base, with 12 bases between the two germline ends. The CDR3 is CASLGRGNTEAFF. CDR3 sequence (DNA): TGTGCCAGCCTCGGGAGGGGGAACACTGAAGCTTTCTTT.

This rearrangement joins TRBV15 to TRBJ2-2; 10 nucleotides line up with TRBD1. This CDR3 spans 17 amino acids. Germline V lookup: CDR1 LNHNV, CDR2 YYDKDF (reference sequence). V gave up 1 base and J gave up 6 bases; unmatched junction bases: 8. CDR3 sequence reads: CATSRGPGQGVSGELFF. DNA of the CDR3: TGTGCCACCAGCAGAGGACCAGGACAGGGGGTCTCCGGGGAGCTGTTTTTT.

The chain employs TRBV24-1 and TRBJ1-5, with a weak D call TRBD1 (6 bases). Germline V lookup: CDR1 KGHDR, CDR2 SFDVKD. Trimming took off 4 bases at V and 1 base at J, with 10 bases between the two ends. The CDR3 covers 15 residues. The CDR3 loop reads CATSDLDSSNQPQHF. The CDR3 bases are TGTGCCACCAGTGACCTGGACAGCAGCAATCAGCCCCAGCATTTT.

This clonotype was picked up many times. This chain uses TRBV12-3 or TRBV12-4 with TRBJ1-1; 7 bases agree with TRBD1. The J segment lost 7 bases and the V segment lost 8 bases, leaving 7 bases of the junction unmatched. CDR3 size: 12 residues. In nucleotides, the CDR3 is TGTGCCAGCTCAGGGACAGCCCATGAAGCTTTCTTT. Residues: CASSGTAHEAFF.

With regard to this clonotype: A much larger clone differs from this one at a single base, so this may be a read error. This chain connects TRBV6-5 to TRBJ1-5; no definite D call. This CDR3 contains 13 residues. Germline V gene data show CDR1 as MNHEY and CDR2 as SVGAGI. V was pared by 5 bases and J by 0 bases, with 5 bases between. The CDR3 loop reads CASSPYSNQPQHF. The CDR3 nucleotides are TGTGCCAGCAGTCCTTATAGCAATCAGCCCCAGCATTTT.

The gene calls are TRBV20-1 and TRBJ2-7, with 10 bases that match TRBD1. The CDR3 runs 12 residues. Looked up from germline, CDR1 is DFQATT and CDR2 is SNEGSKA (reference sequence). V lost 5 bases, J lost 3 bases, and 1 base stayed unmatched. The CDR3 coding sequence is TGCAGTGCTGGGACAGGGGACTACGAGCAGTACTTC. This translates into CSAGTGDYEQYF.

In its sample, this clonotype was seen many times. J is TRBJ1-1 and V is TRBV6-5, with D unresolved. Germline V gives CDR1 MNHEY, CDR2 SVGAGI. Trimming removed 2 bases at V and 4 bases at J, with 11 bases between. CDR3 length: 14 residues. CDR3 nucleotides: TGTGCCAGCAGTTACGCCGAGGGTACCACTGAAGCTTTCTTT. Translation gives CASSYAEGTTEAFF.

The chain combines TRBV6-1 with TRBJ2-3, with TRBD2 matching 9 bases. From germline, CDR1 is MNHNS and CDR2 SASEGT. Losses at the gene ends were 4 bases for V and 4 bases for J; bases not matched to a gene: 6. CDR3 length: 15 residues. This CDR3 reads CASSGLAVSPDTQYF. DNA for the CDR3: TGTGCCAGCAGTGGACTAGCGGTGAGTCCAGATACGCAGTATTTT.

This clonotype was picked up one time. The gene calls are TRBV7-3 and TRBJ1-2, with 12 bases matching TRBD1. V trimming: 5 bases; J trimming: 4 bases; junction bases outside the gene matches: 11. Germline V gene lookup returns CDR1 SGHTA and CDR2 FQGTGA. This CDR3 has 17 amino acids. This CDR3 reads CASSPGGQGALGYGYTF. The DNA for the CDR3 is TGTGCCAGCAGCCCAGGGGGACAGGGGGCGCTTGGCTATGGCTACACCTTC.

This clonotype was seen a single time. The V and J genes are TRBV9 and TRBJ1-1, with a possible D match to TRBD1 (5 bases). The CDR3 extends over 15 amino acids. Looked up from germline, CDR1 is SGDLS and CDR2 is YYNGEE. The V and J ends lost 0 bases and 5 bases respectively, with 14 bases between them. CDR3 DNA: TGTGCCAGCAGCGTAGGGGGAGGGGTGCGGACTGAAGCTTTCTTT. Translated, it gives CASSVGGGVRTEAFF.